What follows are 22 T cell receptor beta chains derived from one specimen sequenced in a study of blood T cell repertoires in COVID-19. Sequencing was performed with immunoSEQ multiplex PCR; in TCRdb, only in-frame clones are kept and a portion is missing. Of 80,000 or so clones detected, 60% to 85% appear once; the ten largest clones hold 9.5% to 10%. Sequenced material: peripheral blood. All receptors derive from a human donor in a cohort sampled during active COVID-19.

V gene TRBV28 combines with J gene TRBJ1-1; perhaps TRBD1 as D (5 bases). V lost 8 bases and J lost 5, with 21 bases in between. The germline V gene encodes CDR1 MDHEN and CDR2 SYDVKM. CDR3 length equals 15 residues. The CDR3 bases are TGTGCCAGCTGTGGCAGGGATCCTACGAGGACTGAAGCTTTCTTT. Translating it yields CASCGRDPTRTEAFF.

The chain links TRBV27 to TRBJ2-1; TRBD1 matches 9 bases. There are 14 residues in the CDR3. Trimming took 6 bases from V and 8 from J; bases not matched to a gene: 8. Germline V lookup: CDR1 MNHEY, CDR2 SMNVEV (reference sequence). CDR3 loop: CASRWGQGGDEQFF. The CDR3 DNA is TGTGCCAGCAGGTGGGGACAGGGAGGCGATGAGCAGTTCTTC.

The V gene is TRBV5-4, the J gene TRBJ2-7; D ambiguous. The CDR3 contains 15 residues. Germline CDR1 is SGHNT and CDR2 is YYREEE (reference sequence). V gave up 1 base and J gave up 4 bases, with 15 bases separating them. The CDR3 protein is CASSLSVGQQYEQYF. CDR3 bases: TGTGCCAGCAGCTTGAGCGTCGGCCAGCAATACGAGCAGTACTTC.

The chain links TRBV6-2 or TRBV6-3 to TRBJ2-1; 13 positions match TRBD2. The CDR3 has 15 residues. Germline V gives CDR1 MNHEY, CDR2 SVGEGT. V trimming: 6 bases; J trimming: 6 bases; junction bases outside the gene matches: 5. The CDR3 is CASSQLAGGINEQFF. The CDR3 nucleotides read TGTGCCAGCAGCCAACTAGCGGGGGGGATCAATGAGCAGTTCTTC.

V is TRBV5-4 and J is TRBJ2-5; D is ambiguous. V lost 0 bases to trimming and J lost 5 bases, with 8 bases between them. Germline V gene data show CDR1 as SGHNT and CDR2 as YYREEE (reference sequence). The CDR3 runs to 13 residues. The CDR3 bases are TGTGCCAGCAGCTTGGGGCAGCGCGAGACCCAGTACTTC. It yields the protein CASSLGQRETQYF.

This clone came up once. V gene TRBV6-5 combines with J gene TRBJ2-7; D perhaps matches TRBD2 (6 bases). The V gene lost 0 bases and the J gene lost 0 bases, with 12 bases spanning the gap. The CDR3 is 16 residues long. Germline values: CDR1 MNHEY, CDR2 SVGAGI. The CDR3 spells CASSYSLATSSYEQYF. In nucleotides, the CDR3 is TGTGCCAGCAGTTACTCCCTAGCGACGAGCTCCTACGAGCAGTACTTC.

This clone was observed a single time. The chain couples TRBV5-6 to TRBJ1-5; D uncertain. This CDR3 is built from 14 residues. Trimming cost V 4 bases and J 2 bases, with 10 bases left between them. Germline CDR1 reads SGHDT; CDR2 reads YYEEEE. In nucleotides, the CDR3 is TGTGCCAGCAGCCGGGGAGGCGGCAATCAGCCCCAGCATTTT. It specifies CASSRGGGNQPQHF.

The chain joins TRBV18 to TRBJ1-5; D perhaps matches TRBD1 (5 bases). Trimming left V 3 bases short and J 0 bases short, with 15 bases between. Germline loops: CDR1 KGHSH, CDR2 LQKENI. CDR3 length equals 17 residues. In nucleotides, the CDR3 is TGTGCCAGCTCACCTAGGGAACGGACACATAGCAATCAGCCCCAGCATTTT. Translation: CASSPRERTHSNQPQHF.

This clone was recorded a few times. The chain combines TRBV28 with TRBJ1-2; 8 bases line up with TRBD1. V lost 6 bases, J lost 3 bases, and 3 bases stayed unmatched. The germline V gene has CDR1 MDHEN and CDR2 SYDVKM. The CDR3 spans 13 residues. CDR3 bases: TGTGCCAGCAGGGAACAGGGGGACTATGGCTACACCTTC. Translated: CASREQGDYGYTF.

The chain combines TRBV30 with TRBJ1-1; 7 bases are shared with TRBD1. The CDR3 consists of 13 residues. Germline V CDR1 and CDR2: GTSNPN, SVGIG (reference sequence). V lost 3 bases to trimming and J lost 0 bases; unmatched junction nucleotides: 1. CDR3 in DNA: TGTGCCTGGAGGGGACAGCTGAACACTGAAGCTTTCTTT. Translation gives CAWRGQLNTEAFF.

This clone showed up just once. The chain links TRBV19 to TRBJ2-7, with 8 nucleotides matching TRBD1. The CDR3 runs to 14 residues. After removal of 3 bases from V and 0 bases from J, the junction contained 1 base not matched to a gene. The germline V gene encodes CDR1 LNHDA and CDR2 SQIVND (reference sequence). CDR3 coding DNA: TGTGCCAGTAGTATGACAGGGGTCTCCTACGAGCAGTACTTC. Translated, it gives CASSMTGVSYEQYF.

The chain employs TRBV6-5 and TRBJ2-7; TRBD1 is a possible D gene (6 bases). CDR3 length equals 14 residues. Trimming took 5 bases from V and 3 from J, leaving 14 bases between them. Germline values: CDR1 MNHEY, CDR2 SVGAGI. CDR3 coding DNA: TGTGCCAGCAGTCGACAGGTGGATTTCTACGAGCAGTACTTC. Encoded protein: CASSRQVDFYEQYF.

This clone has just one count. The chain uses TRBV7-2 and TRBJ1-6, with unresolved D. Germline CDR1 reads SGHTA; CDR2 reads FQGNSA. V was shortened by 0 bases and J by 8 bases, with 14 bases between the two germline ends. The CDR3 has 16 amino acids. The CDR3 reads CASSLARADGYSPLHF. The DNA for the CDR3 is TGTGCCAGCAGCTTAGCGAGGGCAGATGGTTATTCACCCCTCCACTTT.

The CDR3 coding sequence is TGTGCCAGCAGCCGGGAGACAGGGCGGAATCAGCCCCAGCATTTT. Translation: CASSRETGRNQPQHF. The V and J genes are TRBV11-2 and TRBJ1-5; 7 bases map to TRBD1. The germline CDR1 and CDR2 sequences are SGHAT and FQNNGV. V lost 5 bases to trimming and J lost 4 bases; unmatched junction nucleotides: 8. The length of the CDR3 is 15 residues.

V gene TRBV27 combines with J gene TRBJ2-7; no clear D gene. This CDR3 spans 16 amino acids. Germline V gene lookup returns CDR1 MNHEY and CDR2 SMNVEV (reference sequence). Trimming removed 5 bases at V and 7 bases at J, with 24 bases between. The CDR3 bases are TGTGCCAGCAGTCCCCTGACCTACATAACAGTTCAAGAGCAGTACTTC. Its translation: CASSPLTYITVQEQYF.

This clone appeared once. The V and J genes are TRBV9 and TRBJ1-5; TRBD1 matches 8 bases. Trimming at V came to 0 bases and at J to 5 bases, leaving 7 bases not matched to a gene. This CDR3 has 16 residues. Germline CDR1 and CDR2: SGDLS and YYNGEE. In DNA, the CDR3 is TGTGCCAGCAGCGTAGAGGGAGGACAGGGCGATCAGCCCCAGCATTTT. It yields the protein CASSVEGGQGDQPQHF.

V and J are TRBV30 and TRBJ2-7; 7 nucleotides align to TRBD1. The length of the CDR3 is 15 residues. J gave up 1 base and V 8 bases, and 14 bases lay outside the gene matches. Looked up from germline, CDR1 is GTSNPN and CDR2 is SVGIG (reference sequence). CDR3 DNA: TGTGCCGGGTCTCTTTTGGACAGGATTTCCTACGAGCAGTACTTC. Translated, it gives CAGSLLDRISYEQYF.

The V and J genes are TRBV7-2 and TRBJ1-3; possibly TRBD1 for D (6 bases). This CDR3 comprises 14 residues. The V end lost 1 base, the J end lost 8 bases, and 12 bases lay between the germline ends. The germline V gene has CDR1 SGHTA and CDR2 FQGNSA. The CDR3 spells CASSLGGLGYTIYF. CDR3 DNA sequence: TGTGCCAGCAGCTTAGGGGGGCTAGGGTACACCATATATTTT. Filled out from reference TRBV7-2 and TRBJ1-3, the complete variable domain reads GAGVSQSPSNKVTEKGKDVELRCDPISGHTALYWYRQSLGQGLEFLIYFQGNSAPDKSGLPSDRFSAERTGGSVSTLTIQRTQQEDSAVYLCASSLGGLGYTIYFGEGSWLTVV.

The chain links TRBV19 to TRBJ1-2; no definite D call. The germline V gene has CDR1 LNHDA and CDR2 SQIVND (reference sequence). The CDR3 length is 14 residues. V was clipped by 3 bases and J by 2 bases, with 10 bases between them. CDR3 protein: CASSMKSGNYGYTF. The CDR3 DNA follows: TGTGCCAGTAGTATGAAATCAGGAAACTATGGCTACACCTTC.

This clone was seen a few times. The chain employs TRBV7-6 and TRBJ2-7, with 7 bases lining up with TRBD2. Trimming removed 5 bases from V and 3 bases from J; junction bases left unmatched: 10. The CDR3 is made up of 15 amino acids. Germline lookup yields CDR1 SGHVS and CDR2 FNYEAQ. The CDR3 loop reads CASSRGGDLIYEQYF. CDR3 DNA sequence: TGTGCCAGCAGCCGTGGGGGGGACTTAATCTACGAGCAGTACTTC.

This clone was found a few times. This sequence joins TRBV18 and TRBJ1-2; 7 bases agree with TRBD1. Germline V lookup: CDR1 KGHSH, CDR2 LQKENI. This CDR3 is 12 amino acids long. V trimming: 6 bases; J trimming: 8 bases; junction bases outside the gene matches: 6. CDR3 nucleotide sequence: TGTGCCAGCTCCGACAGGGCTGGAGGCTACACCTTC. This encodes CASSDRAGGYTF.

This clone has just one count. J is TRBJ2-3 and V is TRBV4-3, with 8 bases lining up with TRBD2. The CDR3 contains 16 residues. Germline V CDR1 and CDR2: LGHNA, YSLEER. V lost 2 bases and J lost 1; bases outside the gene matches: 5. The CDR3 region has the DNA TGCGCCAGCAGCCAAACACTAGCGGCCCGCACAGATACGCAGTATTTT. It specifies CASSQTLAARTDTQYF.